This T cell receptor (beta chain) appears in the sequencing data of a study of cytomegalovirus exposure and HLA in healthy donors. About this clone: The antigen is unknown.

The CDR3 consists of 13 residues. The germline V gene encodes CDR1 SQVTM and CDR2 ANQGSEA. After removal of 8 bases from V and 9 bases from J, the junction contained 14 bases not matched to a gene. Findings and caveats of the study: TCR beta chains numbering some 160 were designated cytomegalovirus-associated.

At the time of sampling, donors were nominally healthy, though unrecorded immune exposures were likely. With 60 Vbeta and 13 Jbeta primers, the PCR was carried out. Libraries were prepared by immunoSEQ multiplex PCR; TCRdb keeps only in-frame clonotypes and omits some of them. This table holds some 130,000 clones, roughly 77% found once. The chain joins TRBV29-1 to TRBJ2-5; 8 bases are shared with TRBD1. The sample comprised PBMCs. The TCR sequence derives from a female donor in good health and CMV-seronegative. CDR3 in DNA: TGCAGCTTAGGACAGGGTGTTGGGGAGGCCCAGTACTTC. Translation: CSLGQGVGEAQYF.